The present entry profiles one T cell receptor beta chain with its context. The antigen is unknown. This sample was included in a study of circulating and synovial CD4+ cells in juvenile arthritis. V gave up 4 bases and J gave up 3 bases; unmatched junction bases: 3. The germline CDR1 and CDR2 sequences are SGDLS and YYNGEE. The length of the CDR3 is 13 residues. Here immunoSEQ multiplex PCR was the method, and the copy in TCRdb shows in-frame clones only, minus some. The repertoire has under 35,000 clones, around 95% of them found once; the top ten carry 0.15% to 0.2%. Study-wide results and caveats: CPL versus bulk CD4 samples: T cell genome counts differed by at least an order of magnitude. Diversity here was lower than in bulk blood CD4 cells. The pathogenic-like versus bulk T cell difference escaped Vbeta family analysis. Compared with bulk blood, circulating pathogenic-like lymphocytes shared substantially more CDR3 sequences with synovial T cells.

This chain uses TRBV9 with TRBJ1-2; 7 positions agree with TRBD1. This clonotype was sampled from a human donor with juvenile idiopathic arthritis. The sample taken for sequencing was CD4+ T cells from blood. This CDR3 reads CASSSGTDYGYTF. The CDR3 DNA follows: TGTGCCAGCAGCTCTGGGACAGACTATGGCTACACCTTC.